What follows are 16 T cell receptor beta chains derived from one specimen sequenced in a study of molecular identifiers for immune sequencing clone quantification. TCRdb reprocessed the PCR reads with MiXCR, giving one entry per CDR3 protein. Counted here are roughly 320,000 distinct CDR3 sequences, 24% occurring once; the ten biggest clones make up around 0.74%. Sequenced: naive CD8+ T cells from blood, with Jurkat cell RNA spiked in. Documented subset: FACS-sorted CD8+CD4-CCR7+CD45RA+ naive T cells. The receptors shown here come from a human donor in good health. Some libraries in this study had Jurkat cell RNA spiked in.

Comments on this clonotype: A much larger clone differs from this one at a single base, so this may be a read error. The chain links TRBV6-1 to TRBJ2-7, with unresolved D. The length of the CDR3 is 14 residues. The V gene lost 8 bases and the J gene lost 2 bases, with 16 bases spanning the gap. Germline values: CDR1 MNHNS, CDR2 SASEGT. The CDR3 bases are TGTGCCAGCGGTTATGGAAAATCCGCCTACGAGCAGTACTTC. Amino acid sequence: CASGYGKSAYEQYF.

This clonotype was seen a few times. This sequence joins TRBV20-1 and TRBJ1-2; the D is unclear. The V gene's germline CDR1 is DFQATT and CDR2 SNEGSKA (reference sequence). The CDR3 has 13 amino acids. Trimming left V 2 bases short and J 4 bases short, with 11 bases between. The CDR3 here is CSARSRSTYGYTF. Written as DNA, the CDR3 is TGCAGTGCTAGATCCCGAAGTACCTATGGCTACACCTTC.

The rearrangement uses TRBV11-2 and TRBJ2-7; TRBD2 might be the D (6 bases). The CDR3 consists of 13 residues. The germline V and J ends were trimmed by 0 bases and 7 bases, with 10 bases remaining between them. The germline CDR1 and CDR2 sequences are SGHAT and FQNNGV. CDR3 region: CASSLDRAGEQYF. CDR3 coding DNA: TGTGCCAGCAGCTTAGACCGGGCGGGAGAGCAGTACTTC.

The chain uses TRBV12-3 or TRBV12-4 and TRBJ1-1; D unresolved. The V gene lost 4 bases and the J gene lost 4 bases, with 13 bases spanning the gap. CDR3 length: 14 residues. The CDR3 region is CASSSTEGGTEAFF. The CDR3 coding sequence is TGTGCCAGCAGTTCGACCGAGGGCGGCACTGAAGCTTTCTTT.

This clonotype was recorded many times. This chain uses TRBV6-6 with TRBJ2-7; TRBD1 aligns across 7 bases. Germline assignment: CDR1 MNHNY and CDR2 SVGAGI (reference sequence). With 6 bases clipped from V and 2 bases from J, the junction kept 10 bases outside the gene matches. CDR3 length: 15 residues. This CDR3 is CASSPAFQGAYEQYF. The CDR3 DNA reads TGTGCCAGCAGCCCCGCGTTTCAGGGGGCCTACGAGCAGTACTTC.

This clonotype showed up many times. The J gene is TRBJ2-3, the V gene TRBV4-1, with 8 bases aligning to TRBD1. The CDR3 is 17 amino acids. V shed 0 bases and J 0 bases; nucleotides not matched to a gene: 5. The germline CDR1 and CDR2 sequences are MGHRA and YSYEKL. The CDR3 nucleotides are TGCGCCAGCAGCCAAGACCGGACAGGGCATAGCACAGATACGCAGTATTTT. This codes for CASSQDRTGHSTDTQYF.

The chain combines TRBV2 with TRBJ2-3; the D is unclear. In germline, CDR1 is SNHLY, CDR2 FYNNEI. The CDR3 loop spans 14 amino acids. Trimming pared 3 bases from V and 6 bases from J, leaving 13 bases between. This CDR3 reads CASSESQERDTQYF. CDR3 sequence (DNA): TGTGCCAGCAGTGAGTCCCAAGAGAGGGATACGCAGTATTTT.

Details on this clonotype: One base away lies a much larger clone, so this may be a sequencing read error. The genes are TRBV19 and TRBJ2-7, with D hard to call. Germline V gene data show CDR1 as LNHDA and CDR2 as SQIVND (reference sequence). The CDR3 runs to 13 residues. The CDR3 sequence is CASCIALVYEQYF. The CDR3 nucleotides are TGTGCCAGTTGTATCGCCCTGGTCTACGAGCAGTACTTC.

This chain uses TRBV20-1 with TRBJ2-7, with D perhaps TRBD2 (6 bases). Germline values: CDR1 DFQATT, CDR2 SNEGSKA (reference sequence). The CDR3 contains 13 residues. V was pared by 6 bases and J by 5 bases, with 17 bases between. CDR3 sequence reads: CSAVGREIHEQYF. In nucleotides, the CDR3 is TGCAGTGCCGTCGGACGGGAGATACACGAGCAGTACTTC.

The V and J genes are TRBV5-5 and TRBJ2-5; the match to TRBD1 covers 8 bases. V was pared by 4 bases and J by 4 bases, with 6 bases of the junction left unmatched. The germline CDR1 and CDR2 sequences are SGHKS and YYEKEE (reference sequence). The CDR3 sequence is 14 residues long. The DNA of the CDR3 is TGTGCCAGCAGCACCGGACAGGGTGGAGAGACCCAGTACTTC. This gives the protein CASSTGQGGETQYF.

Turning to this clonotype: Relative to the germline gene, one junction end is altered; a read error may explain this. The chain combines TRBV27 with TRBJ2-3; TRBD2 matches 11 bases. Germline values: CDR1 MNHEY, CDR2 SMNVEV (reference sequence). The CDR3 extends over 14 amino acids. Here the CDR3 DNA reads TGTGCCGGCAGACTAGCGGGGTCTATAGATACGCAGTATTTT. Translation gives CAGRLAGSIDTQYF.

This clonotype appeared many times. This chain connects TRBV5-1 to TRBJ2-5; D is unresolved. CDR1 is SGHRS and CDR2 is YFSETQ in the germline V gene. The CDR3 has 14 residues. V was pared by 4 bases and J by 0 bases, with 10 bases between. The CDR3 DNA reads as TGCGCCAGCAGCATCGATTTGTACCAAGAGACCCAGTACTTC. It specifies CASSIDLYQETQYF.

This clonotype was recorded a few times. This sequence joins TRBV19 and TRBJ1-1; no clear D gene. Germline CDR1 is LNHDA and CDR2 is SQIVND (reference sequence). The CDR3 runs 12 residues. Trimming removed 2 bases at V and 3 bases at J, with 4 bases between. The CDR3 DNA is TGTGCCAGTAGTATATGGGACACTGAAGCTTTCTTT. Amino acid sequence: CASSIWDTEAFF.

This clonotype has just a few counts. Germline is not matched at one junction end, which may reflect a read error. This chain connects TRBV6-6 to TRBJ2-3; D might be TRBD2 (6 bases). Germline CDR1 and CDR2: MNHNY and SVGAGI (reference sequence). This CDR3 has 15 amino acids. Here the CDR3 DNA reads TGTGCCAGCAGTTTGGGGGTGTGGACTACAGATTCGCAGTATTTT. Its translation: CASSLGVWTTDSQYF.

This clonotype was picked up many times. The J gene is TRBJ2-7, the V gene TRBV7-2, with unresolved D. The CDR3 is 11 residues long. With 2 bases removed from V and 7 bases from J, the gap between germline ends came to 6 bases. The germline gives CDR1 SGHTA, CDR2 FQGNSA. CDR3 in amino acids: CASSLISEQYF. The CDR3 DNA reads TGTGCCAGCAGCTTAATTAGTGAGCAGTACTTC.

This chain links TRBV27 with TRBJ2-7, with 9 bases fitting TRBD1. The V segment lost 3 bases and the J segment 5 bases; nucleotides outside the gene matches: 11. CDR3 size: 16 residues. Per germline, CDR1 MNHEY and CDR2 SMNVEV (reference sequence). Here the CDR3 DNA reads TGTGCCAGCAGTTTCTCACTGACAGGGGGAGTGGACGAGCAGTACTTC. Encoded protein: CASSFSLTGGVDEQYF.